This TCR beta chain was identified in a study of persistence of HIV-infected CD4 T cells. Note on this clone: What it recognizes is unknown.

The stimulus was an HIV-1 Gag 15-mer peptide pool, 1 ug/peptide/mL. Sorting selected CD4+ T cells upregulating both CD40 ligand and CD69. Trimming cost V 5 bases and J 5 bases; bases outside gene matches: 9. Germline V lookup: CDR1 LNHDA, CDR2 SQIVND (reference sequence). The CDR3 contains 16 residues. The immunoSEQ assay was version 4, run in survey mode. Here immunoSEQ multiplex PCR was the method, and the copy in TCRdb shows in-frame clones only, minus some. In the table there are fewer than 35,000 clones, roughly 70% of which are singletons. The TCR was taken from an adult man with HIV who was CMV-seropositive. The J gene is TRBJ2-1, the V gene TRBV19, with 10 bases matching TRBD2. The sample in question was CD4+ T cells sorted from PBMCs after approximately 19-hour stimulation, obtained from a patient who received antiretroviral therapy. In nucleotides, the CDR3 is TGTGCCAGTAGTCCTTTAACTAGCGGGAAGGACAATGAGCAGTTCTTC. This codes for CASSPLTSGKDNEQFF.